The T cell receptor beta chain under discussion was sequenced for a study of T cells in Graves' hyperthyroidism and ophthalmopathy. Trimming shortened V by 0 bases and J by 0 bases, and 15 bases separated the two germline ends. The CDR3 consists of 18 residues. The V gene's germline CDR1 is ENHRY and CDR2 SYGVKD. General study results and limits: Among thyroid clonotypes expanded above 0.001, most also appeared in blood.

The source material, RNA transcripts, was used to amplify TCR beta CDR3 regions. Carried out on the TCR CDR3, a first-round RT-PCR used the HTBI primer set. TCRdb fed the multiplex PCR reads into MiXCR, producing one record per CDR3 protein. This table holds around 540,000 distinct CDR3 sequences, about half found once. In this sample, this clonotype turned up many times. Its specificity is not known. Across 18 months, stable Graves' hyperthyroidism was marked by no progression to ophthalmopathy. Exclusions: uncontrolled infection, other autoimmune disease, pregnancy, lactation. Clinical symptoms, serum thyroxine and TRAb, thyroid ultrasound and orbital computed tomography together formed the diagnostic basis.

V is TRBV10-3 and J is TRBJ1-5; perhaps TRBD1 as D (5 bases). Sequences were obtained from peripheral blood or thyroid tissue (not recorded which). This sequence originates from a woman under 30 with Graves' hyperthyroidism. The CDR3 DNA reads TGTGCCATCAGTGAGTCTAGGGACGTCTCTGATAGCAATCAGCCCCAGCATTTT. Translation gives CAISESRDVSDSNQPQHF.